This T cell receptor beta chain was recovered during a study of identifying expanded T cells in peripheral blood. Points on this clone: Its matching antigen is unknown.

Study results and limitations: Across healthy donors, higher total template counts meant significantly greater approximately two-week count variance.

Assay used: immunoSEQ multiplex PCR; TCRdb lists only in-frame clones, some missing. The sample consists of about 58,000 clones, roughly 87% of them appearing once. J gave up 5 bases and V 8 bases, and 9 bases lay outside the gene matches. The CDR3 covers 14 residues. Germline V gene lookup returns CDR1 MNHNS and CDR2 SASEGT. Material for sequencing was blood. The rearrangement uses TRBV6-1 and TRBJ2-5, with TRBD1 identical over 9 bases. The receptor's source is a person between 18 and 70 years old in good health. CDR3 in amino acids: CASRSTGGRETQYF. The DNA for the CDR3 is TGTGCCAGCCGGTCAACAGGGGGCCGGGAGACCCAGTACTTC.